This T cell receptor beta chain emerged from a study of T-cell memory formation after mild COVID-19. General study points: Clones that contracted from day 15 to 85 were balanced CD4/CD8, while later expanders leaned CD4+.

Trimming removed 4 bases from V and 7 bases from J, with 17 bases in between. CDR1 is SGHTS, CDR2 YDEGEE, per germline. The CDR3 runs 14 residues. Using constant-segment primers, 5'RACE produced TCR alpha and TCR beta cDNA libraries carrying sample barcodes and UMIs. TCRdb re-analysed the 5' RACE reads in MiXCR, keeping a single row per CDR3 protein. The sample has over 450,000 distinct CDR3 sequences, roughly 20% seen once. This clonotype was found a few times. Its cognate antigen is unknown. The sequence came from an adult woman who had mild COVID-19 (a few samples of this study predate the infection). Cell type and time point are not known. The rearrangement joins TRBV5-8 to TRBJ1-1, with D possibly matching TRBD1 (5 bases). Sequencing used PBMCs or a T cell subset sorted from them (not recorded which). The CDR3 DNA reads TGTGCCAGCAGCACCCCCGGGACCGTGGATGAAGCTTTCTTT. Translated, it gives CASSTPGTVDEAFF.